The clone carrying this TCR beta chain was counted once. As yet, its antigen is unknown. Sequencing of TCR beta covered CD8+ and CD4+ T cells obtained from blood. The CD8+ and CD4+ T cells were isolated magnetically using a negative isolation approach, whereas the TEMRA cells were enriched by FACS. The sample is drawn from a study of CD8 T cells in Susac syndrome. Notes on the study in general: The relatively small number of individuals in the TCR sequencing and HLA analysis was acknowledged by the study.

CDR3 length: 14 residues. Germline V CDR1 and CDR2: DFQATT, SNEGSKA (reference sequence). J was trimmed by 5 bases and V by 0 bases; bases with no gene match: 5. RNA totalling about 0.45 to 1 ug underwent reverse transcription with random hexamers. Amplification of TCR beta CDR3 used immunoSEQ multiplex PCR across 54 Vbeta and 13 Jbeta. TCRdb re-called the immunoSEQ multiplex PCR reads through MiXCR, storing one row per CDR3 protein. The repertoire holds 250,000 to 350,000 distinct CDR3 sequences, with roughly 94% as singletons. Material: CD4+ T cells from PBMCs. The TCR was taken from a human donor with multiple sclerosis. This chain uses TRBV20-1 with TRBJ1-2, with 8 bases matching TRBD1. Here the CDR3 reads CSARDHRGIYGYTF. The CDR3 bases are TGCAGTGCTAGAGACCACAGGGGGATATATGGCTACACCTTC.